The 5 T cell receptor beta chains below were found in one sample sequenced in a study of control samples from healthy donors and cancer patients. Profiled with immunoSEQ multiplex PCR; TCRdb holds only in-frame clones, not every one. The table records about 150,000 clones, nearly 95% of them present only once. Sequencing was performed on blood. These receptors were collected from a man aged 45 to 65 in good health.

This clone was recorded a few times. V is TRBV28 and J is TRBJ1-5, with D possibly TRBD1 on 5 matching bases. The CDR3 loop spans 13 amino acids. CDR1 is MDHEN and CDR2 is SYDVKM in the germline V gene. V shed 1 base and J shed 9 bases, with 10 bases lying between them. DNA of the CDR3: TGTGCCAGCAGTTTATTCGCGGGGACGCCCCAGCATTTT. Translated, it gives CASSLFAGTPQHF.

V gene TRBV6-5 combines with J gene TRBJ2-7; D is possibly TRBD2 (5 bases). V dropped 1 base and J dropped 2 bases, with 15 bases sitting between them. The CDR3 length is 16 residues. Germline CDR1 reads MNHEY; CDR2 reads SVGAGI. The CDR3 DNA reads as TGTGCCAGCAGTTACTACCCCCTAGCTGGGGCCTACGAGCAGTACTTC. Amino acids: CASSYYPLAGAYEQYF.

This chain connects TRBV7-9 to TRBJ2-3; 8 nucleotides line up with TRBD2. CDR3 length equals 16 residues. V was clipped by 5 bases and J by 1 base; unmatched bases: 8. Looked up from germline, CDR1 is SEHNR and CDR2 is FQNEAQ (reference sequence). Here the CDR3 DNA reads TGTGCCAGCAGCCTTTCGATAGCGGGACGCACAGATACGCAGTATTTT. Residues: CASSLSIAGRTDTQYF. The whole variable domain, filled in from reference TRBV7-9 and TRBJ2-3, reads DTGVSQNPRHKITKRGQNVTFRCDPISEHNRLYWYRQTLGQGPEFLTYFQNEAQLEKSRLLSDRFSAERPKGSFSTLEIQRTEQGDSAMYLCASSLSIAGRTDTQYFGPGTRLTVL.

J is TRBJ1-6 and V is TRBV7-2; maybe TRBD1 (5 bases). The CDR3 is 14 amino acids. Germline V gene data show CDR1 as SGHTA and CDR2 as FQGNSA. Trimming took 3 bases from V and 8 from J, leaving 11 bases between them. The CDR3 nucleotides read TGTGCCAGCAGCTTCAGGGTAGATCATTCACCCCTCCACTTT. Its translation: CASSFRVDHSPLHF. The full variable domain, in which reference TRBV7-2 and TRBJ1-6 provide the parts outside the CDR3, is GAGVSQSPSNKVTEKGKDVELRCDPISGHTALYWYRQSLGQGLEFLIYFQGNSAPDKSGLPSDRFSAERTGGSVSTLTIQRTQQEDSAVYLCASSFRVDHSPLHFGNGTRLTVT.

The chain carries TRBV27 and TRBJ2-1; TRBD1 is a possible D gene (5 bases). The V end was cut by 4 bases, the J end by 8 bases, with 15 bases between. Germline CDR1 is MNHEY and CDR2 is SMNVEV (reference sequence). This CDR3 contains 14 residues. The CDR3 region has the DNA TGTGCCAGCAGTTCTCTAAGGGGCAACGATGAGCAGTTCTTC. Translating gives CASSSLRGNDEQFF.